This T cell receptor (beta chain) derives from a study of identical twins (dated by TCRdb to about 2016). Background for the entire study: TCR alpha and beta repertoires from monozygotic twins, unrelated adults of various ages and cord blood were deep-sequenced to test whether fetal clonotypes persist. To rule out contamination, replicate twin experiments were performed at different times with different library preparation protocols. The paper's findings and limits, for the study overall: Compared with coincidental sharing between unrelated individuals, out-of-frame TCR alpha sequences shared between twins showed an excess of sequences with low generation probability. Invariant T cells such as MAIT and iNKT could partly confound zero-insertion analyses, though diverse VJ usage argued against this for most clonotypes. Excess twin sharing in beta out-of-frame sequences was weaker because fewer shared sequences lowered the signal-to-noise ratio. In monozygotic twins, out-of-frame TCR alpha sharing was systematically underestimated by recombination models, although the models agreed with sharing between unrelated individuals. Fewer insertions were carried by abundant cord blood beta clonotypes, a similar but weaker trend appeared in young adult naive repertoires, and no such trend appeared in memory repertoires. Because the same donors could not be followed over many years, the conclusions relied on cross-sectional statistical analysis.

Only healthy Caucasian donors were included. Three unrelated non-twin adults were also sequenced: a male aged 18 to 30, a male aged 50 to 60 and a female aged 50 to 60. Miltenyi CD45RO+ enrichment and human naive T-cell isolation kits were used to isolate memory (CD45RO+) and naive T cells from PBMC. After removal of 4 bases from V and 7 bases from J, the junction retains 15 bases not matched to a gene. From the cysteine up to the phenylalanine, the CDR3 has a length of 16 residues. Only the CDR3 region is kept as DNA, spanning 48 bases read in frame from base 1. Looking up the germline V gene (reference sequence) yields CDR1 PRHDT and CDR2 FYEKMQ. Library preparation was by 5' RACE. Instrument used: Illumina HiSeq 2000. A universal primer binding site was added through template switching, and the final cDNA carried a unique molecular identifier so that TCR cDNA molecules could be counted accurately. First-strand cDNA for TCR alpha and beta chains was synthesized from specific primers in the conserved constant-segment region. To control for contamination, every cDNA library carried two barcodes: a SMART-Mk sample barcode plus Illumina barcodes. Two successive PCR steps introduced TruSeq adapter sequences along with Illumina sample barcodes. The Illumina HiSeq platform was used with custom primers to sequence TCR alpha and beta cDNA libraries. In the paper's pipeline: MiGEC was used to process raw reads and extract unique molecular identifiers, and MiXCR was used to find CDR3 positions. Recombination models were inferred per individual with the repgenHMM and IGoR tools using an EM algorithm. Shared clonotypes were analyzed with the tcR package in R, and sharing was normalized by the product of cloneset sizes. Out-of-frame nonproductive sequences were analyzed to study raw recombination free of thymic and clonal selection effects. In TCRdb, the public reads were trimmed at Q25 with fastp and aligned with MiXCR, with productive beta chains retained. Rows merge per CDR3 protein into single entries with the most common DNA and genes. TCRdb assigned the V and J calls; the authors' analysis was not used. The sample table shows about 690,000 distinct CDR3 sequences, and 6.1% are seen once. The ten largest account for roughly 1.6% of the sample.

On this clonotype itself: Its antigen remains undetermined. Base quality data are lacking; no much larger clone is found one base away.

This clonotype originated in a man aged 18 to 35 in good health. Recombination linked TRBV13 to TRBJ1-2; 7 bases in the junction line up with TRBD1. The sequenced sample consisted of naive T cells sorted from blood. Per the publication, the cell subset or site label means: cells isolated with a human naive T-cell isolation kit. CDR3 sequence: CASSSRSEGALGGYTF. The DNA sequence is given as TGTGCCAGCAGCTCTAGATCGGAGGGGGCCCTGGGTGGCTACACCTTC.